The source of this T cell receptor beta chain is a study of cytomegalovirus exposure and HLA in healthy donors. Germline CDR1 and CDR2: MNHEY and SVGAGI. V was pared by 2 bases and J by 6 bases, with 13 bases between. The CDR3 runs 14 residues. Use of 60 Vbeta and 13 Jbeta primers characterized the PCR. The protocol was immunoSEQ multiplex PCR, while the TCRdb copy is restricted to in-frame clones and leaves out a portion. The sample includes some 100,000 clones, about two thirds of them seen just once. The chain employs TRBV6-5 and TRBJ1-1; D ambiguous. The sequence was collected from a woman between 65 and 79 years old in good health and CMV-seropositive. Sequenced sample: PBMCs. CDR3 in amino acids: CASSYLTDSAEAFF. The CDR3 nucleotides read TGTGCCAGCAGTTACCTCACAGATAGCGCTGAAGCTTTCTTT.